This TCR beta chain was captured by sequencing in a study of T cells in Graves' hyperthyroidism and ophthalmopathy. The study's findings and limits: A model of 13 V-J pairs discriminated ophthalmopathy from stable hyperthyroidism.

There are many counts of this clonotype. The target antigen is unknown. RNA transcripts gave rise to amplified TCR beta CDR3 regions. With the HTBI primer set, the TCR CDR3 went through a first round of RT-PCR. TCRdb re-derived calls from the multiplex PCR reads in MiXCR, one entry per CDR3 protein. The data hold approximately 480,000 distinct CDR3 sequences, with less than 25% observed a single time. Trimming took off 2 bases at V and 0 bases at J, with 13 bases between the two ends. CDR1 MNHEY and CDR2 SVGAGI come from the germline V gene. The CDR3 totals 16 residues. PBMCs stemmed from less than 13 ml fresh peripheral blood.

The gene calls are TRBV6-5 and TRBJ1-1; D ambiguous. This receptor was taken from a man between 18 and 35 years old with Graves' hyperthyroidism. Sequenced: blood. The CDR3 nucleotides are TGTGCCAGCAGTTACAGCGTCAGTTTGTTGAACACTGAAGCTTTCTTT. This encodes CASSYSVSLLNTEAFF.